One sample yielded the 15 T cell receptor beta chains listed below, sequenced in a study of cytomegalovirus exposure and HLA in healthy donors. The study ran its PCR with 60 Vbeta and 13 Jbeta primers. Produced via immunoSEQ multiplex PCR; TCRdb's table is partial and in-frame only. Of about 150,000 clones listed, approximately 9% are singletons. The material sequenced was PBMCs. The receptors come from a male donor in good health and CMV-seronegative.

CDR3 loop: CAISERQGGSNQPQHF. The CDR3 DNA reads as TGTGCCATCAGTGAACGACAGGGGGGAAGCAATCAGCCCCAGCATTTT. The chain carries TRBV10-3 and TRBJ1-5, with 9 bases matching TRBD1. CDR3 length equals 16 residues. V was pared by 3 bases and J by 1 base, with 4 bases of the junction left unmatched. The germline gives CDR1 ENHRY, CDR2 SYGVKD.

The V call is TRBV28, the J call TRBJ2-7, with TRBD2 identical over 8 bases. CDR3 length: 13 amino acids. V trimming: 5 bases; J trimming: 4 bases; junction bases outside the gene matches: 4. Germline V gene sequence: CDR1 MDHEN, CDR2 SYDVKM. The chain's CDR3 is CASSDRGGYEQYF. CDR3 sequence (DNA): TGTGCCAGCAGTGATCGGGGGGGGTACGAGCAGTACTTC. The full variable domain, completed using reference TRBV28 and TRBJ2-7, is DVKVTQSSRYLVKRTGEKVFLECVQDMDHENMFWYRQDPGLGLRLIYFSYDVKMKEKGDIPEGYSVSREKKERFSLILESASTNQTSMYLCASSDRGGYEQYFGPGTRLTVT.

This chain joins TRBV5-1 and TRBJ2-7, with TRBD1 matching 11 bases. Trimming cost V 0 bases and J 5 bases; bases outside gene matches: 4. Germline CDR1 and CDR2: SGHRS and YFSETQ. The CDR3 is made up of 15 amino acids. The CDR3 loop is CASSLDWTGGDEQYF. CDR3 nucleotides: TGCGCCAGCAGCTTGGATTGGACAGGGGGCGACGAGCAGTACTTC.

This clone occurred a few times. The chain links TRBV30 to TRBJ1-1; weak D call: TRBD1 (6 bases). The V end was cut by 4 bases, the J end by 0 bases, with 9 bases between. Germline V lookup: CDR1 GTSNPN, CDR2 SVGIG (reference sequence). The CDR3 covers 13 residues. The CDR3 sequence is CAWIGGLNTEAFF. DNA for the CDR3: TGTGCCTGGATAGGGGGATTGAACACTGAAGCTTTCTTT.

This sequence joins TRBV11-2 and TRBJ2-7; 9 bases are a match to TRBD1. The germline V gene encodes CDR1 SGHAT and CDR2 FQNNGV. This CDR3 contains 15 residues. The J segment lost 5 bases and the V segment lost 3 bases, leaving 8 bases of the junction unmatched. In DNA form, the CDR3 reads TGTGCCAGCAGCTTGACAGGGGGTTTTCGCGACGAGCAGTACTTC. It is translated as CASSLTGGFRDEQYF. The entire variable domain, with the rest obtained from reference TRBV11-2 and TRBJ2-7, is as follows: EAGVAQSPRYKIIEKRQSVAFWCNPISGHATLYWYQQILGQGPKLLIQFQNNGVVDDSQLPKDRFSAERLKGVDSTLKIQPAKLEDSAVYLCASSLTGGFRDEQYFGPGTRLTVT.

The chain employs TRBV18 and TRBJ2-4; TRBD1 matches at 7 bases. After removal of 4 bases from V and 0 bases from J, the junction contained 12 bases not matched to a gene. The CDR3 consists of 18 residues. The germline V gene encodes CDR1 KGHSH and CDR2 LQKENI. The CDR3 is CASSRGTDSSLAKNIQYF. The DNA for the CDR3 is TGTGCCAGCTCACGTGGGACAGACTCGTCCCTAGCCAAAAACATTCAGTACTTC. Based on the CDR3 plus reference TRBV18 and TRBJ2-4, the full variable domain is NAGVMQNPRHLVRRRGQEARLRCSPMKGHSHVYWYRQLPEEGLKFMVYLQKENIIDESGMPKERFSAEFPKEGPSILRIQQVVRGDSAAYFCASSRGTDSSLAKNIQYFGAGTRLSVL.

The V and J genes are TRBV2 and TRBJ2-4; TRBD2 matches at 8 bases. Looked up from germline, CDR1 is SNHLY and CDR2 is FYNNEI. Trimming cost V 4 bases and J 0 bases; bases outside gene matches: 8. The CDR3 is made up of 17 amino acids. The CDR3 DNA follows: TGTGCCAGCAGTGCCATAGTTAGCGGGGTAGCCAAAAACATTCAGTACTTC. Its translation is CASSAIVSGVAKNIQYF.

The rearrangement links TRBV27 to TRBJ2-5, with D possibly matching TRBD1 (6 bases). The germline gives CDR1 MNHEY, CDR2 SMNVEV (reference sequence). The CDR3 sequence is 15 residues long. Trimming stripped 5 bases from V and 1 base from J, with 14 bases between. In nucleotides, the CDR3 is TGTGCCAGCAGTGGGGTAGGGGGTCCCCAAGAGACCCAGTACTTC. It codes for CASSGVGGPQETQYF.

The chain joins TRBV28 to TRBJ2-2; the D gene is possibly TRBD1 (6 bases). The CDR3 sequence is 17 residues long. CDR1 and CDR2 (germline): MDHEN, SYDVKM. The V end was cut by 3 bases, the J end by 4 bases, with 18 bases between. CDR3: CASSFPRAGVLTGELFF. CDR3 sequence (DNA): TGTGCCAGCAGTTTCCCCCGGGCAGGGGTCCTCACCGGGGAGCTGTTTTTT.

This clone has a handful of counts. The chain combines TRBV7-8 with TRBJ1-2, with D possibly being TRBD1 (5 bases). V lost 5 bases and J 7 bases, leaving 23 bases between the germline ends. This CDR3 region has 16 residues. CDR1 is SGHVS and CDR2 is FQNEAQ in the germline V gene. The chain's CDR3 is CASSLRRERDRFGYTF. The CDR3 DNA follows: TGTGCCAGCAGCCTTCGGAGGGAGCGGGACCGTTTTGGCTACACCTTC.

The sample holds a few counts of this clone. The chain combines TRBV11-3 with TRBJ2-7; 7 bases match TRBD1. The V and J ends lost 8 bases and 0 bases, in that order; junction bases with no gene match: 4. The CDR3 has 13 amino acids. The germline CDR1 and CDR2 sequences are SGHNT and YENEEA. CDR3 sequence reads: CASARDSSYEQYF. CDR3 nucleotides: TGTGCCAGCGCCCGGGACAGCTCCTACGAGCAGTACTTC.

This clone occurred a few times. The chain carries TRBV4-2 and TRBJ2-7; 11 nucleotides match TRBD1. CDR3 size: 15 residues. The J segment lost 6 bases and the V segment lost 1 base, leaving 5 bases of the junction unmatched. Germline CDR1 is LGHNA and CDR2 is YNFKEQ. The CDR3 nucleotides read TGTGCCAGCAGCCAAGGGAGGACAGGGGGCCTCGAGCAGTACTTC. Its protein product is CASSQGRTGGLEQYF.

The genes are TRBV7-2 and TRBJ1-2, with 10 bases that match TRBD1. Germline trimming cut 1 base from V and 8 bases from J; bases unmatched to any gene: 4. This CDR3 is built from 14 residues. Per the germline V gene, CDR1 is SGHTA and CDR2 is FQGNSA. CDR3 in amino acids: CASSLGGTGVGYTF. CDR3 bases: TGTGCCAGCAGCTTAGGGGGGACAGGGGTCGGCTACACCTTC.

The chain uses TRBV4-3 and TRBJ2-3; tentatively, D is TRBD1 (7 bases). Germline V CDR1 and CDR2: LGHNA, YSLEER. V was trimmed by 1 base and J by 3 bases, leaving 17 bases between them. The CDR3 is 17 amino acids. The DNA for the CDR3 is TGCGCCAGCAGCCAAGTCAGTGGCAGGGGGAGGACAGATACGCAGTATTTT. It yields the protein CASSQVSGRGRTDTQYF.

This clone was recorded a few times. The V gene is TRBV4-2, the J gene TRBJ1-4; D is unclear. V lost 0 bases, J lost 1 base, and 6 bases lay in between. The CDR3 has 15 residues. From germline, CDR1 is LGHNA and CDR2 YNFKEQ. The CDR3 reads CASSQDRGTNEKLFF. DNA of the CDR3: TGTGCCAGCAGCCAAGATCGGGGAACTAATGAAAAACTGTTTTTT.